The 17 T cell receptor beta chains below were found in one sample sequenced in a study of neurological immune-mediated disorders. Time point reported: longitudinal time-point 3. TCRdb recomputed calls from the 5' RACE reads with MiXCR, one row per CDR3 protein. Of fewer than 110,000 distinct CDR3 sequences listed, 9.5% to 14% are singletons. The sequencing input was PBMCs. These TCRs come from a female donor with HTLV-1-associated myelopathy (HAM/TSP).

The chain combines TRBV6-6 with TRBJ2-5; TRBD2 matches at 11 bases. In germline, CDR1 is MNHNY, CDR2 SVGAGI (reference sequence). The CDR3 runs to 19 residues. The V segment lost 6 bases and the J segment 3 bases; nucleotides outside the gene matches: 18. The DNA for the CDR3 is TGTGCCAGCAGCCAGCCTAAGGCACTAGCGGGGGAGGACAAAGAGACCCAGTACTTC. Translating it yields CASSQPKALAGEDKETQYF.

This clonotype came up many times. The CDR3 here is CASSLRMGETEFF. CDR3 coding DNA: TGTGCCAGCAGCCTCAGGATGGGAGAAACGGAGTTCTTC. V and J are TRBV7-2 and TRBJ2-1; D possibly corresponds to TRBD2 (5 bases). CDR3 length equals 13 residues. Germline values: CDR1 SGHTA, CDR2 FQGNSA. Trimming shortened V by 5 bases and J by 14 bases, and 19 bases separated the two germline ends.

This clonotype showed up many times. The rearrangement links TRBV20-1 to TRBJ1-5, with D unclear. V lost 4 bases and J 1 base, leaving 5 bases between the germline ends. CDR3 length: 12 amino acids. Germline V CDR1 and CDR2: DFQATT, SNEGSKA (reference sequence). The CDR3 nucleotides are TGCAGTGCTACGGGCAGCAATCAGCCCCAGCATTTT. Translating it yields CSATGSNQPQHF.

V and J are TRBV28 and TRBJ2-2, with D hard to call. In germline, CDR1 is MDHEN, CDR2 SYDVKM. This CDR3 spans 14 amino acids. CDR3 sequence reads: CVTGRTTASGELFF. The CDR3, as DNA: TGTGTCACCGGACGTACCACGGCGAGCGGGGAGCTGTTTTTT. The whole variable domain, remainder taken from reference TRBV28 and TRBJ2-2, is DVKVTQSSRYLVKRTGEKVFLECVQDMDHENMFWYRQDPGLGLRLIYFSYDVKMKEKGDIPEGYSVSREKKERFSLILESASTNQTSMYLCVTGRTTASGELFFGEGSRLTVL.

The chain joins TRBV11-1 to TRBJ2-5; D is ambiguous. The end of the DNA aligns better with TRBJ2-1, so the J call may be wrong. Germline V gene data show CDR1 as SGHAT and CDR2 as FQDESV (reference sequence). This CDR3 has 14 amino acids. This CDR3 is CASSLEHFQETQFF. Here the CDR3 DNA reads TGTGCCAGCAGCTTAGAGCACTTCCAAGAGACCCAGTTCTTC.

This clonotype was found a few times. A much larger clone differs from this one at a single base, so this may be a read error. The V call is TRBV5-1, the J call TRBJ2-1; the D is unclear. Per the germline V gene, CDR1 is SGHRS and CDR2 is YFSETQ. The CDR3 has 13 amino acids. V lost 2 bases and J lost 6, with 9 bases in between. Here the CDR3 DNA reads TGCGCCAGCAGCTTTGGCTACGTCAATGAGCAGTTCTTC. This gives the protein CASSFGYVNEQFF.

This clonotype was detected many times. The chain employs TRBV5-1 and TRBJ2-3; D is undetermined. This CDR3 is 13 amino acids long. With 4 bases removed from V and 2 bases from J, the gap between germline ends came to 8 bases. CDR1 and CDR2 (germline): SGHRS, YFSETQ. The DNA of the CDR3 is TGCGCCAGCAGCCCCCCAACCACAGATACGCAGTATTTT. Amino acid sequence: CASSPPTTDTQYF.

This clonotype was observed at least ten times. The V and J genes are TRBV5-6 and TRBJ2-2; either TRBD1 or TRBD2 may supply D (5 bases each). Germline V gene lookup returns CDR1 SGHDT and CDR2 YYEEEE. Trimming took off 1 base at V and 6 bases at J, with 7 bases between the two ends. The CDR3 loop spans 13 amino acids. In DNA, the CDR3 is TGTGCCAGCAGCTTGATGGGACCCGGGGAGCTGTTTTTT. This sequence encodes CASSLMGPGELFF.

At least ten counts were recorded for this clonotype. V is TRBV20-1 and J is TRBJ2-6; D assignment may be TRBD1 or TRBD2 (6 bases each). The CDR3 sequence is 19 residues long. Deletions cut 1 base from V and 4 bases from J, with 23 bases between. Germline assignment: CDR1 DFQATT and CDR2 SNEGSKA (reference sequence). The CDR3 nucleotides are TGCAGTGCTAGAGTTAGGCGACAGGAGGGGATGTCCGGGGCCAACGTCCTGACTTTC. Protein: CSARVRRQEGMSGANVLTF.

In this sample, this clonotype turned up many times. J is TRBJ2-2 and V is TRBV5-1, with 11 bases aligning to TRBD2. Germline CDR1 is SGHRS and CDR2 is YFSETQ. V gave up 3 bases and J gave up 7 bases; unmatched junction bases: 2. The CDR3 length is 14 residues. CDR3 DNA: TGCGCCAGCAGCTCGACTAGCGGGGTCGGGGAGCTGTTTTTT. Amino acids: CASSSTSGVGELFF.

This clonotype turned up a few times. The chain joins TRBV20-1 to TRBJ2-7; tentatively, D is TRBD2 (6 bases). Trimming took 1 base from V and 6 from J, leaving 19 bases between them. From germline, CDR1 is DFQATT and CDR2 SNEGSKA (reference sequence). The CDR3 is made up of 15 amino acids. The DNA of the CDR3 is TGCAGTGCTAGAGTAATGTCGCGGGGCACGTCCGAGCAGTACTTC. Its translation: CSARVMSRGTSEQYF.

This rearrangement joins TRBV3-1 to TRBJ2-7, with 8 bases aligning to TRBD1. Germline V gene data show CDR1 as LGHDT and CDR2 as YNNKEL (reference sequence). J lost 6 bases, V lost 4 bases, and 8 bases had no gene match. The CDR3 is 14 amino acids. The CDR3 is CASSPATDRGEQYF. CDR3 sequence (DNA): TGTGCCAGCAGCCCGGCTACCGACAGGGGCGAGCAGTACTTC.

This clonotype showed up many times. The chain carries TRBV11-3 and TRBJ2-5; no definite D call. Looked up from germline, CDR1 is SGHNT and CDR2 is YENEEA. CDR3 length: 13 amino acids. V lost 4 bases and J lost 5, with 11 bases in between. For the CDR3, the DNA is TGTGCCAGCAGCTCCCGGGCGGCGGAGACCCAGTACTTC. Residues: CASSSRAAETQYF.

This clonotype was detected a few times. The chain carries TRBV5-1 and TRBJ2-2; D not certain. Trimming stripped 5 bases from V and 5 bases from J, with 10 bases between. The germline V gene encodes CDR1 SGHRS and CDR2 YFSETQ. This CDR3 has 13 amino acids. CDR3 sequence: CASRPDRTGELFF. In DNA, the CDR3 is TGCGCCAGCAGACCAGACCGAACCGGGGAGCTGTTTTTT.

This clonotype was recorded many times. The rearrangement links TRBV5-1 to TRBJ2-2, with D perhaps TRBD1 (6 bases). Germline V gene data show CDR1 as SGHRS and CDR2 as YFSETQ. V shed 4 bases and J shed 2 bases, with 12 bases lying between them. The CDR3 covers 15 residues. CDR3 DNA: TGCGCCAGCAGCAAAGGACAGCTTAACACCGGGGAGCTGTTTTTT. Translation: CASSKGQLNTGELFF. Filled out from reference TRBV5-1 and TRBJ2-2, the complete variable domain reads KAGVTQTPRYLIKTRGQQVTLSCSPISGHRSVSWYQQTPGQGLQFLFEYFSETQRNKGNFPGRFSGRQFSNSRSEMNVSTLELGDSALYLCASSKGQLNTGELFFGEGSRLTVL.

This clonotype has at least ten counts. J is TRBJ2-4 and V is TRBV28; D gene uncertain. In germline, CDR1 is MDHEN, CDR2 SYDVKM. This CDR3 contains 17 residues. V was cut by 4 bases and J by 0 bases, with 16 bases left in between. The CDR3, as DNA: TGTGCCAGCAGTTGGTTTGAGGCAGGATTAGCCAAAAACATTCAGTACTTC. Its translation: CASSWFEAGLAKNIQYF. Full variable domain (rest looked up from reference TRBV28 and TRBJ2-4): DVKVTQSSRYLVKRTGEKVFLECVQDMDHENMFWYRQDPGLGLRLIYFSYDVKMKEKGDIPEGYSVSREKKERFSLILESASTNQTSMYLCASSWFEAGLAKNIQYFGAGTRLSVL.

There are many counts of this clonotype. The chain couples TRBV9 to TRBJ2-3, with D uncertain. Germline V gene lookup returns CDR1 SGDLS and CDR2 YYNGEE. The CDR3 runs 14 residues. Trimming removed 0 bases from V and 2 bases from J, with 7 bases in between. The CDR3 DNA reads TGTGCCAGCAGCGTAGAGATGCTCACAGATACGCAGTATTTT. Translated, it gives CASSVEMLTDTQYF.